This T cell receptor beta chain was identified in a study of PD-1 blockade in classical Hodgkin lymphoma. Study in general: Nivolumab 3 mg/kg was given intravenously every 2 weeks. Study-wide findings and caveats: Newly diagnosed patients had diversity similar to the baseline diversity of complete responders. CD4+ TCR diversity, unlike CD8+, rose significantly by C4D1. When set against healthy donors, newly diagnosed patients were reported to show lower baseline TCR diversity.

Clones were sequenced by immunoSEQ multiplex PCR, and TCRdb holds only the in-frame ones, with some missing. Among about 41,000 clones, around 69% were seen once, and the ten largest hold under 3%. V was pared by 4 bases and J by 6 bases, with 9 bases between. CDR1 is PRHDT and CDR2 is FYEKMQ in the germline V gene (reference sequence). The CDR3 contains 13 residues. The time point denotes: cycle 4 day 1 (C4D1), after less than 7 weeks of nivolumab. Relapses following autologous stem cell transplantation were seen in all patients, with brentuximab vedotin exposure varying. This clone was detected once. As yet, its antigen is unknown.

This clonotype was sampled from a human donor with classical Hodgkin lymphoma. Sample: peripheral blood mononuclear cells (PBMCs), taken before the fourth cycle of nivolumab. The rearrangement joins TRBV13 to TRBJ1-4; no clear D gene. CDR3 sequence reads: CASSSGRDEKLFF. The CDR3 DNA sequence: TGTGCCAGCAGCTCCGGACGTGATGAAAAACTGTTTTTT.